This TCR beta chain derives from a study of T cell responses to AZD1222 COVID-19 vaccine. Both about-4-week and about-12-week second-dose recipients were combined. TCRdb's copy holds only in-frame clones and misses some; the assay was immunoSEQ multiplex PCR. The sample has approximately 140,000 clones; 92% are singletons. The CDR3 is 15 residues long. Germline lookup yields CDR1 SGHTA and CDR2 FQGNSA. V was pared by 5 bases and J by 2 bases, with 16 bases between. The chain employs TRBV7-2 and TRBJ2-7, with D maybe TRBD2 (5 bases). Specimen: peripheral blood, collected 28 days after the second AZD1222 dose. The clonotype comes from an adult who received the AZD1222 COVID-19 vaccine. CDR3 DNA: TGTGCCAGCAGCCTCTGGCTAGCAGGAACCTACGAGCAGTACTTC. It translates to CASSLWLAGTYEQYF.